This is a list of T cell receptor beta chains from one sample in a study of T-cell reconstitution after alpha-beta-depleted transplantation in children. One entry per CDR3 protein, called by TCRdb with MiXCR from the PCR reads. The data contain 200,000 to 300,000 distinct CDR3 sequences, more than 10% of them singletons. This specimen was PBMCs from the stem cell graft donor, taken from the stem cell graft. These receptors all come from a human donor who donated a stem cell graft to a child with acute lymphoblastic leukemia. Both conserved end residues are part of each CDR3. D genes are given only for firm matches. The listing skips clone size in some rows; elsewhere it reads once, few, many or a size class.

v_call	d_call	j_call	clone_size	cdr3_aa	cdr3_nt
TRBV29-1	NA	TRBJ2-3	many	CSVEPSSTDTQYF	TGCAGCGTTGAACCTAGTAGCACAGATACGCAGTATTTT
TRBV20-1	NA	TRBJ1-5	many	CSALRGGTDQPQHF	TGCAGTGCCCTCCGCGGAGGGACTGATCAGCCCCAGCATTTT
TRBV5-6	NA	TRBJ1-1	many	CASSFQQYTNTEAFF	TGTGCCAGCAGCTTCCAACAGTATACTAACACTGAAGCTTTCTTT
TRBV10-3	TRBD2	TRBJ2-5	many	CAISVKTSGLETQYF	TGTGCCATCAGTGTGAAGACTAGCGGGCTGGAGACCCAGTACTTC
TRBV5-1	NA	TRBJ1-1	many	CASSVTGNTEAFF	TGCGCCAGCAGCGTCACGGGGAACACTGAAGCTTTCTTT
TRBV20-1	NA	TRBJ2-7	many	CSAISRDGPYEQYF	TGCAGTGCTATTTCCCGGGACGGCCCCTACGAGCAGTACTTC
TRBV20-1	TRBD1	TRBJ2-7	many	CSQGQGGQQYF	TGCAGTCAGGGACAGGGGGGCCAGCAGTACTTC
TRBV12-3/TRBV12-4	NA	TRBJ2-5	many	CASSSEGTQYF	TGTGCCAGCAGCTCCGAAGGGACCCAGTACTTC
TRBV20-1	TRBD1	TRBJ2-7	many	CSARDRGYEQYF	TGCAGTGCTCGGGACAGGGGTTACGAGCAGTACTTC
TRBV7-2	TRBD1	TRBJ2-1	many	CASSLTRTGRNEQFF	TGTGCCAGCAGCCTTACTAGGACAGGGCGGAATGAGCAGTTCTTC
TRBV5-1	TRBD1	TRBJ1-1	many	CASSHGTGGTEAFF	TGCGCCAGCAGCCATGGGACAGGGGGCACTGAAGCTTTCTTT
TRBV12-3/TRBV12-4	NA	TRBJ2-1	many	CASSLSGLTYNEQFF	TGTGCCAGCAGTTTATCGGGACTTACTTACAATGAGCAGTTCTTC
TRBV7-9	TRBD1	TRBJ2-5	many	CASSLRPGGTGVETQYF	TGTGCCAGCAGCTTAAGGCCCGGCGGGACAGGGGTTGAGACCCAGTACTTC
TRBV30	NA	TRBJ1-5	many	CAWSVRQGQPQHF	TGTGCCTGGAGTGTAAGGCAGGGACAGCCCCAGCATTTT
TRBV10-3	TRBD1	TRBJ1-1	many	CAISGDRVNTEAFF	TGTGCCATCAGCGGAGACAGGGTGAACACTGAAGCTTTCTTT
TRBV15	NA	TRBJ1-1	many	CATRRGRGRAEAFF	TGTGCCACCAGACGGGGCCGAGGTAGAGCTGAAGCTTTCTTT
TRBV5-6	NA	TRBJ2-3	many	CASSFKRLTDTQYF	TGTGCCAGCAGCTTCAAGCGGTTAACAGATACGCAGTATTTT
TRBV6-5	TRBD1	TRBJ1-5	many	CASSPTWTGLSNQPQHF	TGTGCCAGCAGCCCGACGTGGACAGGGCTTAGCAATCAGCCCCAGCATTTT
TRBV6-2/TRBV6-3	NA	TRBJ2-7	few	CATSGDSSSYEQYF	TGTGCCACTTCAGGAGATTCGTCCTCCTACGAGCAGTACTTC
TRBV12-3/TRBV12-4	TRBD2	TRBJ2-5	NA	CASRKGLNQETQYF	TGTGCCAGCAGGAAGGGACTAAACCAAGAGACCCAGTACTTC
TRBV6-2/TRBV6-3	NA	TRBJ2-7	many	CASTIHSIYEQYF	TGTGCCAGCACCATCCATTCTATCTACGAGCAGTACTTC
TRBV7-3	NA	TRBJ2-2	NA	CASSPTGSDRFPNTGELFF	TGTGCCAGCAGCCCCACTGGCTCCGACAGGTTCCCAAACACCGGGGAGCTGTTTTTT
TRBV7-2	NA	TRBJ2-5	few	CASSLDSQAKETQYF	TGTGCCAGCAGCTTGGACTCGCAGGCAAAAGAGACCCAGTACTTC
TRBV5-6	NA	TRBJ1-3	many	CASSLAAAGNTIYF	TGTGCCAGCAGCTTGGCGGCAGCTGGAAACACCATATATTTT
TRBV11-1	TRBD1	TRBJ1-6	many	CASSSTGGPFSYNSPLHF	TGTGCCAGCAGCTCTACAGGGGGACCTTTCTCCTATAATTCACCCCTCCACTTT
TRBV6-5	TRBD1	TRBJ1-1	many	CASSFLGTGALEAFF	TGTGCCAGCAGTTTCCTTGGGACAGGGGCCCTTGAAGCTTTCTTT
TRBV7-3	NA	TRBJ2-5	NA	CASSSSGGGGETQYF	TGTGCCAGCAGTTCCTCCGGGGGAGGGGGAGAGACCCAGTACTTC
TRBV20-1	NA	TRBJ2-3	many	CSAEGKDSTDTQYF	TGCAGTGCGGAGGGAAAAGATTCCACAGATACGCAGTATTTT
TRBV29-1	TRBD1	TRBJ2-1	many	CSAILGQVEQFF	TGCAGCGCCATATTGGGACAGGTGGAGCAGTTCTTC
TRBV7-9	NA	TRBJ1-5	many	CASSLEGGVGNQPQHF	TGTGCCAGCAGCTTAGAAGGGGGAGTGGGGAATCAGCCCCAGCATTTT
TRBV10-1	NA	TRBJ2-5	many	CASSEASEPATQYF	TGCGCCAGCAGTGAGGCCTCGGAGCCGGCGACCCAGTACTTC
TRBV5-1	NA	TRBJ1-2	many	CASRHKDGLYGYTF	TGCGCCAGCAGACATAAGGACGGACTCTATGGCTACACCTTC
TRBV14	TRBD2	TRBJ2-7	many	CASSRGLAGSYEQYF	TGTGCCAGCAGCCGGGGACTAGCGGGATCTTACGAGCAGTACTTC
TRBV7-2	TRBD2	TRBJ2-1	few	CASSPTSGYSYNEQFF	TGTGCCAGCAGCCCGACTAGCGGATACTCTTACAATGAGCAGTTCTTC
TRBV27	TRBD1	TRBJ2-7	few	CASSSTGGSSYEQYF	TGTGCCAGCAGTTCGACAGGGGGGAGCTCCTACGAGCAGTACTTC